The clone carrying this T cell receptor (beta chain) was observed a handful of times. Antigen: not known. This specimen comes from a study of CD8 T cells in ankylosing spondylitis. V lost 3 bases and J 1 base, leaving 7 bases between the germline ends. CDR3 length: 12 amino acids. Looked up from germline, CDR1 is SQVTM and CDR2 is ANQGSEA. General study points: Within ankylosing spondylitis blood, a TCR beta motif made up of several highly homologous variants appeared to be characteristic.

TCRdb reprocessed the 5' RACE reads with MiXCR, giving one entry per CDR3 protein. Of roughly 700,000 distinct CDR3 sequences detected, roughly 19% appear once; the ten largest clones hold around 19%. The clonotype originates from a male donor with ankylosing spondylitis. The genes are TRBV29-1 and TRBJ2-7, with D uncertain. The sequenced sample was blood, either unsorted or a sorted T cell fraction (not recorded which). The CDR3 sequence: CSVDLGSYEQYF. The CDR3 region has the DNA TGCAGCGTTGATCTGGGGTCCTACGAGCAGTACTTC.